This TCR beta chain was sequenced in a study of post-analysis software for immune sequencing data. In this sample, this clonotype turned up many times. Its antigen is undetermined. The ends lost 3 bases at V and 5 bases at J; junction bases unmatched: 6. The CDR3 runs to 16 residues. The germline V gene has CDR1 ENHRY and CDR2 SYGVKD. Unique molecular identifiers had been added to the TCR beta cDNA libraries. Input populations of roughly 0.95 to 10 million T cells gave rise to roughly 0.5 million cDNA molecules. TCRdb re-analysed the PCR reads in MiXCR, keeping a single row per CDR3 protein. Counted here are roughly 800,000 distinct CDR3 sequences, 35% to 55% occurring once; the ten biggest clones make up 4.9%. Regarding the study as a whole: Several TRBV segments (TRBV5-6, TRBV5-1 and TRBV20-1 among them) occurred more frequently in patients than in controls. Significantly lower normalized Chao1 diversity was seen in multiple sclerosis patients than in controls. Co-batched samples clustered tightly together by F measure.

This TCR derives from a girl between 5 and 17 years old with multiple sclerosis. V is TRBV10-3 and J is TRBJ2-5, with TRBD2 matching over 13 bases. Source material: blood. Here the CDR3 DNA reads TGTGCCATCAGTGACCCGGGACTAGCGGGACGGGAGACCCAGTACTTC. Translation: CAISDPGLAGRETQYF.